The 30 T cell receptor beta chains below all came from one sample that was sequenced in a study of blood T cells in healthy people across ages (dated by TCRdb to the mid-2010s). Receptor amplification or capture employed 5' RACE. Sequencer: Illumina HiSeq 2500. A second roughly 7 to 12 cycle PCR used a sample-barcoded 5' primer and a J-beta primer mix. The public sequencing data were trimmed at Q25 with fastp and processed into clonotypes with MiXCR by TCRdb, which kept only in-frame beta chains. Each CDR3 protein gets just one entry, which takes the most common genes and DNA from the rows behind it. For this sample there are roughly 860,000 distinct CDR3 sequences; 62% appear just once. The ten largest clones represent about 30% of the sample. The sample was blood. These receptors were obtained from a man aged 25 to 40 in good health.

This clonotype came up a few times. The chain combines TRBV13 with TRBJ2-4; D call uncertain. CDR3 size: 14 residues. V lost 3 bases to trimming and J lost 0 bases, with 6 bases between them. Germline loops: CDR1 PRHDT, CDR2 FYEKMQ (reference sequence). CDR3 sequence: CASSLMGAKNIQYF. CDR3 DNA: TGTGCCAGCAGCTTGATGGGAGCCAAAAACATTCAGTACTTC.

The rearrangement uses TRBV6-2 or TRBV6-3 and TRBJ1-5, with D perhaps matching TRBD1 (5 bases). There are 12 residues in the CDR3. CDR1 MNHEY and CDR2 SVGEGT come from the germline V gene. Trimming took 6 bases from V and 3 from J, leaving 6 bases between them. CDR3 amino acids: CASSRANQPQHF. The DNA of the CDR3 is TGTGCCAGCAGCAGGGCCAATCAGCCCCAGCATTTT.

The rearrangement uses TRBV20-1 and TRBJ1-2; D unclear. CDR3 length: 12 amino acids. Trimming removed 5 bases from V and 8 bases from J, with 15 bases in between. Germline loops: CDR1 DFQATT, CDR2 SNEGSKA (reference sequence). Here the CDR3 reads CSADSVAGGYTF. CDR3 coding DNA: TGCAGTGCTGACTCAGTGGCCGGGGGCTACACCTTC.

The rearrangement links TRBV29-1 to TRBJ2-4; D gene uncertain. Gene TRBJ2-5 matches the end of the DNA better, so the J call may be wrong. The CDR3 covers 13 residues. Per the germline V gene, CDR1 is SQVTM and CDR2 is ANQGSEA. For the CDR3, the DNA is TGCAGCGCCACCTCCGGCAGCAGGGAGACCCAGTACTTC. Its protein is CSATSGSRETQYF.

This chain links TRBV28 with TRBJ1-5; D is uncertain. This CDR3 region has 14 residues. CDR1 MDHEN and CDR2 SYDVKM come from the germline V gene. Trimming removed 8 bases from V and 2 bases from J, with 13 bases in between. CDR3 loop: CASHVSPGNQPQHF. The DNA for the CDR3 is TGTGCCAGCCACGTGTCCCCTGGCAATCAGCCCCAGCATTTT.

The rearrangement uses TRBV25-1 and TRBJ2-5, with TRBD2 as a possible D gene (5 bases). The germline V gene has CDR1 MGHDK and CDR2 SYGVNS. The CDR3 runs 18 residues. V was trimmed by 1 base and J by 5 bases, leaving 23 bases between them. The CDR3 reads CASSEFYVNSEVGETQYF. The CDR3 nucleotides read TGTGCCAGCAGTGAATTCTATGTCAATTCGGAGGTGGGGGAGACCCAGTACTTC.

The genes are TRBV27 and TRBJ2-4; possibly TRBD2 for D (6 bases). Germline V lookup: CDR1 MNHEY, CDR2 SMNVEV (reference sequence). The CDR3 consists of 14 residues. V was clipped by 5 bases and J by 13 bases, with 21 bases between them. The CDR3 spells CASSASTRLREQYF. In DNA, the CDR3 is TGTGCCAGCAGTGCCTCGACTAGGCTCCGGGAGCAGTACTTC.

The V gene is TRBV7-3, the J gene TRBJ2-2, with 7 nucleotides matching TRBD2. V gave up 5 bases and J gave up 5 bases; unmatched junction bases: 8. The length of the CDR3 is 15 residues. CDR1 is SGHTA, CDR2 FQGTGA, per germline. The CDR3 sequence is CASSRGDRGTGELFF. CDR3 DNA: TGTGCCAGCAGCCGGGGGGATAGAGGGACCGGGGAGCTGTTTTTT.

This clonotype was recorded only once. The chain couples TRBV6-1 to TRBJ2-7; 11 bases line up with TRBD2. Germline loops: CDR1 MNHNS, CDR2 SASEGT. V dropped 2 bases and J dropped 1; count of bases not matched to a gene: 4. The CDR3 totals 16 residues. Here the CDR3 DNA reads TGTGCCAGCAGTGAACCGGGACTAGCGGTTTCCTACGAGCAGTACTTC. It codes for CASSEPGLAVSYEQYF.

The CDR3 region is CASSLIPRLDTEAFF. CDR3 in DNA: TGTGCCAGCAGTTTAATCCCCAGGTTGGACACTGAAGCTTTCTTT. The J gene is TRBJ1-1, the V gene TRBV27; D ambiguous. This CDR3 has 15 residues. The germline V gene has CDR1 MNHEY and CDR2 SMNVEV (reference sequence). The V and J ends lost 2 bases and 3 bases respectively, with 13 bases between them.

The J gene is TRBJ2-5, the V gene TRBV9, with a tentative D call TRBD1 (6 bases). The DNA end is more similar to TRBJ2-7, so the J call may be wrong. Looked up from germline, CDR1 is SGDLS and CDR2 is YYNGEE. The CDR3 has 14 amino acids. As DNA, the CDR3 is TGTGCCAGCAGCCCCCCTACAGGGAAGAACGAGCAGTACTTC. Protein product: CASSPPTGKNEQYF.

For the CDR3, the DNA is TGCGCCAGCAGCCAAGACGGTGGATCCAACTATGGCTACACCTTC. Translated, it gives CASSQDGGSNYGYTF. The chain carries TRBV4-3 and TRBJ1-2, with D unclear. CDR3 size: 15 residues. Trimming pared 0 bases from V and 2 bases from J, leaving 10 bases between. The germline V gene encodes CDR1 LGHNA and CDR2 YSLEER.

The V gene is TRBV20-1, the J gene TRBJ1-1; TRBD1 might be the D (6 bases). The germline CDR1 and CDR2 sequences are DFQATT and SNEGSKA (reference sequence). This CDR3 spans 16 amino acids. Trimming removed 5 bases at V and 4 bases at J, with 23 bases between. CDR3 residues: CSAPPTGGGKRTEAFF. CDR3 bases: TGCAGTGCTCCCCCTACCGGAGGGGGGAAGCGCACTGAAGCTTTCTTT.

This clonotype has only one observation. CDR3 amino acids: CAAKGRGGSYEQYF. CDR3 nucleotides: TGTGCCGCCAAGGGGAGGGGGGGCTCCTACGAGCAGTACTTC. The chain has TRBV10-3 and TRBJ2-7; maybe TRBD2 (7 bases). There are 14 residues in the CDR3. Looked up from germline, CDR1 is ENHRY and CDR2 is SYGVKD. V was cut by 11 bases and J by 0 bases, with 17 bases left in between.

Concerning this clonotype: A junction end diverges from the germline sequence, so it may reflect a read error. The chain carries TRBV5-1 and TRBJ2-7, with 9 bases lining up with TRBD1. The length of the CDR3 is 16 residues. CDR1 SGHRS and CDR2 YFSETQ come from the germline V gene. CDR3 nucleotide sequence: TGCGCCAGCAGCTTCCCCCCGGGACAGGGTTTCTACGAGCAGTACTTT. It specifies CASSFPPGQGFYEQYF.

To note about this clonotype: An end of the junction does not agree with germline; a read error may underlie this. The V and J genes are TRBV6-2 or TRBV6-3 and TRBJ2-1; D is possibly TRBD1 or TRBD2 (5 bases each). The V gene's germline CDR1 is MNHEY and CDR2 SVGEGT. The CDR3 is made up of 14 amino acids. The CDR3 DNA reads TGTGTCAGCAGCCTCCGGGGCGCCTACAAGGAGCAGTTCTTC. This translates into CVSSLRGAYKEQFF.

The rearrangement links TRBV2 to TRBJ2-5; 9 positions match TRBD2. V shed 4 bases and J 3 bases; nucleotides not matched to a gene: 3. Germline values: CDR1 SNHLY, CDR2 FYNNEI. This CDR3 contains 14 residues. The CDR3 DNA reads as TGTGCCAGCAGTGTGGCTAGCGGGGAAGAGACCCAGTACTTC. Protein sequence: CASSVASGEETQYF.

This clonotype was picked up a small number of times. The chain links TRBV29-1 to TRBJ1-2; D gene ambiguous. The CDR3 has 12 residues. The germline CDR1 and CDR2 sequences are SQVTM and ANQGSEA. Trimming pared 2 bases from V and 6 bases from J, leaving 10 bases between. CDR3 sequence reads: CSVEIGADGYTF. The CDR3 coding sequence is TGCAGCGTTGAAATCGGAGCGGATGGCTACACCTTC.

The chain uses TRBV7-2 and TRBJ2-1; D gene ambiguous. The V end was cut by 1 base, the J end by 13 bases, with 14 bases between. Germline V CDR1 and CDR2: SGHTA, FQGNSA. CDR3 size: 13 residues. CDR3 loop: CASSLVIVETQFF. The CDR3 nucleotides are TGTGCCAGCAGCTTAGTCATTGTTGAGACCCAGTTCTTC.

The chain carries TRBV5-1 and TRBJ2-3, with TRBD2 as a possible D gene (5 bases). CDR1 and CDR2 (germline): SGHRS, YFSETQ. The V end was cut by 4 bases, the J end by 4 bases, with 19 bases between. This CDR3 contains 16 residues. The CDR3 sequence is CASSHALESTSDTQYF. The CDR3 coding sequence is TGCGCCAGCAGCCACGCACTAGAGTCTACGTCAGATACGCAGTATTTT. Supplemented by reference TRBV5-1 and TRBJ2-3, the full variable domain reads KAGVTQTPRYLIKTRGQQVTLSCSPISGHRSVSWYQQTPGQGLQFLFEYFSETQRNKGNFPGRFSGRQFSNSRSEMNVSTLELGDSALYLCASSHALESTSDTQYFGPGTRLTVL.

The rearrangement joins TRBV20-1 to TRBJ2-1, with D possibly being TRBD2 (7 bases). This CDR3 is built from 15 residues. V shed 4 bases and J shed 5 bases, with 18 bases lying between them. Germline V gene lookup returns CDR1 DFQATT and CDR2 SNEGSKA (reference sequence). CDR3 DNA: TGCAGTGCTATCCATGGTGGGGGGGCGGACAATGAGCAGTTCTTC. Translated, it gives CSAIHGGGADNEQFF.

This chain uses TRBV13 with TRBJ2-1, with D perhaps assigned TRBD1 or TRBD2 (5 bases each). CDR1 is PRHDT and CDR2 is FYEKMQ in the germline V gene (reference sequence). The CDR3 is 15 amino acids. The germline V and J ends were trimmed by 7 bases and 5 bases, with 18 bases remaining between them. CDR3 in amino acids: CASTGRARDHNEQFF. The CDR3 coding sequence is TGTGCCAGCACCGGGCGGGCCAGGGACCACAATGAGCAGTTCTTC.

This clonotype was recorded many times. The CDR3 nucleotides are TGCGCCAGCAGCTTGAACGTAGTCGATGAGCAGTTCTTC. Amino acid sequence: CASSLNVVDEQFF. The V and J genes are TRBV5-1 and TRBJ2-1, with D hard to call. This CDR3 is 13 amino acids long. In germline, CDR1 is SGHRS, CDR2 YFSETQ. The V end lost 1 base, the J end lost 8 bases, and 10 bases lay between the germline ends.

This clonotype was observed a few times. This sequence joins TRBV7-2 and TRBJ2-5; 12 nucleotides agree with TRBD2. The CDR3 sequence is 15 residues long. Germline trimming cut 6 bases from V and 0 bases from J; bases unmatched to any gene: 2. Germline V lookup: CDR1 SGHTA, CDR2 FQGNSA. DNA for the CDR3: TGTGCCAGCAGACGGACTAGCGGGGACCAAGAGACCCAGTACTTC. It codes for CASRRTSGDQETQYF.

The chain couples TRBV27 to TRBJ2-7, with 7 bases aligning to TRBD1. V shed 6 bases, J shed 1 base, and the junction held 6 bases outside the gene matches. The CDR3 runs to 14 residues. Germline V gene data show CDR1 as MNHEY and CDR2 as SMNVEV (reference sequence). CDR3 DNA: TGTGCCAGCAGAGTATACAGGGGATCCTACGAGCAGTACTTC. Translated, it gives CASRVYRGSYEQYF.

The chain recombines TRBV5-1 with TRBJ2-6; possible D gene TRBD1, 6 bases. CDR3 size: 16 residues. Germline CDR1 is SGHRS and CDR2 is YFSETQ. The germline V and J ends were trimmed by 0 bases and 2 bases, with 9 bases remaining between them. The CDR3, as DNA: TGCGCCAGCAGCTTGGTTCCAGGGGCTGGGGCCAACGTCCTGACTTTC. Its protein is CASSLVPGAGANVLTF.

This clonotype was recorded many times. The gene calls are TRBV4-2 and TRBJ2-3; the match to TRBD2 covers 9 bases. Germline V gene lookup returns CDR1 LGHNA and CDR2 YNFKEQ. This CDR3 spans 16 amino acids. Losses at the gene ends were 0 bases for V and 7 bases for J; bases not matched to a gene: 8. As DNA, the CDR3 is TGTGCCAGCAGCCAAGATGTGGGCGGGGGGGCGTATACGCAGTATTTT. Its translation: CASSQDVGGGAYTQYF.

Remarks on this clonotype: Mismatch with germline at one junction end may stem from a read error. The chain links TRBV4-3 to TRBJ2-1; D is perhaps TRBD2 (6 bases). CDR1 is LGHNA and CDR2 is YSLEER in the germline V gene. The CDR3 runs 16 residues. CDR3 loop: CASGQDLTSFYNEQFF. In DNA, the CDR3 is TGCGCCAGCGGCCAAGATTTGACTAGTTTCTACAATGAGCAGTTCTTC.

The chain employs TRBV15 and TRBJ2-3; D ambiguous. V was shortened by 3 bases and J by 14 bases, with 18 bases between the two germline ends. Looked up from germline, CDR1 is LNHNV and CDR2 is YYDKDF (reference sequence). The CDR3 is 13 amino acids. CDR3 coding DNA: TGTGCCACCAGCAGGAAGGGTATTGATAGGCCGTATTTT. Translation: CATSRKGIDRPYF.

J is TRBJ1-2 and V is TRBV30, with D uncertain. Germline CDR1 reads GTSNPN; CDR2 reads SVGIG (reference sequence). This CDR3 comprises 15 residues. The CDR3 is CAQITPGAHGYGYTF. CDR3 DNA: TGTGCACAGATAACCCCGGGCGCCCATGGCTATGGCTACACCTTC.